This TCR beta chain was captured by sequencing in a study of cytomegalovirus exposure and HLA in healthy donors (dated by TCRdb to about 2017). A note on the overall study: An earlier analysis of some 600 of the donors reported 276 Gb of sequence data and 95 million to 120 million unique TCR beta sequences obtained from approximately 180 million T cells. Approximately 300 gigabases of sequencing data and 91 million or so unique TCR sequences made up an early release that covered about 640 HLA-typed donors. The T cell repertoires of about 700 subjects were profiled by immunosequencing and related to cytomegalovirus serostatus. Both class I and class II loci were covered by HLA typing, at four-digit resolution. Rather than drawing on any new phenotypic data, the later analysis identified candidate immune exposures from TCR beta sequences and the way those sequences occurred across donors. The aim of the study was to test whether cataloging public T cell receptors could identify signatures of past pathogen exposure. Of the roughly 400 genotyped donors, 65% to 90% were placed in the genetic ancestry cluster associated with self-reported Caucasian donors. To decide whether each TCR beta V gene segment behaved as functional or pseudogenic, an earlier analysis of fewer than 750 of the donors relied on high-throughput TCR beta sequencing. High-throughput TCR immunosequencing, statistical association of individual TCRs with disease status, and machine learning were combined to predict cytomegalovirus infection status. To study patterns of TCR occurrence, a later analysis re-analyzed previously published TCR beta repertoires from several hundred donors and added high-resolution HLA genotyping. All discovery cohort repertoires had been generated using a single sequencing platform. Because of strong linkage in the cohort, a few DR-DQ haplotypes were treated as single units for association and clustering. The number of donors typed differed by locus, with about 629-630 for A, B, C, DRB1 and DQB1, approximately 500 for DQA1, some 570 for DPA1, and 400 to 490 for DPB1. Donor age, sex, ethnicity and CMV serostatus were collected together with the repertoire data. Genome-wide SNP genotypes for about 65% of the 666 donors were used in a later genetic analysis, which treated that subset as a discovery cohort. In addition to the first cohort of roughly 700 subjects, a separate validation cohort of 120 different subjects was used. Among some 410 genotyped donors of the cohort, an average of approximately 240,000 unique TCR beta nucleotide sequences was sequenced per donor, of which about 19% were non-productive.

Inclusive of the bounding cysteine and phenylalanine, the CDR3 is 15 residues long. Only CDR3 DNA remains: 45 bases, in frame from the first base. V gives up 0 bases and J gives up 1 base, and the segment between their germline ends measures 9 bases. Looking up the germline V gene yields CDR1 SGHRS and CDR2 YFSETQ. This clone was seen once. It has no known antigen specificity. No base qualities exist here, and no much larger clone lies one base off it. The library was produced with the immunoSEQ multiplex PCR assay. For the multiplex PCR, a mixture combining 60 forward primers for TCR Vbeta segments and 13 reverse primers for TCR Jbeta segments was used. The CDR3 region of rearranged TCR beta genes was amplified from genomic DNA by a multiplex PCR assay. On the Illumina HiSeq System, the amplified TCR beta libraries were sequenced as 87-base-pair reads. From the authors' description of their analysis: In a later analysis, some 80 million unique TCR beta chains were counted across the approximately 670 repertoires, and roughly 11 million of these chains were shared by at least two donors. Raw reads were error-corrected and collapsed into unique sequences with a nearest-neighbor algorithm that merged closely related sequences to remove PCR and sequencing errors. CDR3 sequences were aligned to IMGT reference sequences to assign V, D and J gene segments. For a sequence to be retained, at least a six-nucleotide match to both a V gene segment and a J gene segment was required. Rearrangements were called productive when the CDR3 lacked stop codons and stayed in frame with V and J; all others were non-productive. Following IMGT convention, CDR3 was defined as the stretch from the second conserved V-encoded cysteine to the conserved J-encoded phenylalanine. The earlier analysis of a few hundred of the donors excluded any sequence lacking an unambiguous match to a single V gene segment. In an earlier analysis of 587 of the donors, V segments were called functional above 56.7% productive rearrangements and were called segregating when the between-donor standard deviation exceeded 5%. A statistical classification framework was built for diagnosing cytomegalovirus status from the catalog of TCR beta chain sequences. In a later analysis, TCR nucleotide sequences were compared against IMGT/GENE-DB human TR gene sequences so that V and J genes could be assigned. Using the TCRdist pipeline, a later analysis assigned CDR3 sequences along with most-parsimonious VDJ recombination scenarios. In a later analysis, every TCR beta chain was defined by the combination of its CDR3 amino acid sequence and its V-gene family, and reads without a unique V-gene family were dropped. To address suspected cross-contamination and a sequencing artifact, a later analysis removed a few hundred highly shared, low-generation-probability nucleotide sequences. In a later analysis, a clonal expansion index was calculated for each public chain from normalized within-repertoire ranks of inferred template counts. In a later analysis, generation probabilities were computed with a VDJ recombination model fitted to out-of-frame rearrangements, and the resulting probabilities were checked against IGoR. A later analysis scored TCR-TCR, TCR-HLA and TCR-CMV co-occurrence with hypergeometric tests, applying a repertoire-size bias correction to TCR pairs. A later analysis estimated false discovery rates by permuting HLA or CMV assignments 20 times. A later analysis grouped co-occurring TCRs with DBSCAN, adding TCRdist sequence similarity when clustering within HLA-allele-positive subsets. Repertoires with fewer than 30,000 or more than 120,000 public chains were left out of co-occurrence clustering, as were a handful of repertoires with anomalous nucleotide sharing. Held by TCRdb, this immuneACCESS table contains in-frame sequences only and omits some clones. Under half of the omission traces to an unresolved V gene where checked; the cause of the rest is unknown. V, J and clone size are those of that table, while D and trimming were read from the DNA. The sample data list under 300,000 clones, and about 86% of these were observed just once. Less than 9% of the sample comes from the top ten.

Study-wide findings and limitations: Immune exposure information for the cohort was limited to CMV serostatus. A later analysis found that HLA-associated TCR beta chains were more clonally expanded and had lower generation probabilities than equally common non-associated chains. While some public TCRs were present in many individuals, most TCR sequences turned up only very rarely across donors. A further reported finding was that TCR beta sequences accurately predicted the HLA-A and HLA-B alleles for most subjects in the first cohort. Compared with the approximately 670-donor mean, donors in an Asian-associated ancestry cluster had fewer N-insertions in productive TCRs, according to a later genetic analysis. Roughly uniform sequencing depth across donors was assumed in presence/absence analyses, although this assumption may not hold. Because counts were too low, more than 15 rarely observed V segments, including chromosome 9 orphons, were excluded from the earlier analysis of some 540 of the donors. According to the authors, the approach could potentially be generalized to other disease states and immunological phenotypes. An earlier analysis of roughly 570 of the donors showed that most TCR beta V segments appeared in productive rearrangements either about 90% or about 30% of the time, which broadly matched IMGT annotations. Cytomegalovirus status was reported to be diagnosed by the classifier with high specificity and sensitivity in both the original and validation cohorts. An association between a missense DCLRE1C variant and V-gene and J-gene trimming of TCR beta chains was found in a later genetic analysis and replicated in an independent cohort. When HLA alleles, especially DR and DQ, strongly co-occurred, TCR associations were difficult to assign to individual alleles. In this cohort, only TCR beta chains were sequenced, and detectable features were limited by the absence of alpha or paired-chain data. A total of fewer than 200 TCR beta chains were listed by the study as associated with cytomegalovirus. In a later analysis, most CMV-associated TCR beta chains were found to appear HLA-restricted, with HLA associations seemingly driven largely by CMV exposure. In vitro tests confirmed that a few of the cytomegalovirus-associated TCR beta chains recognize cytomegalovirus antigens. Correlated functional status among segregating V segments might reflect linkage disequilibrium, but an unknown experimental factor could not be ruled out. The 87-base-pair reads could not distinguish some IMGT-functional V segments, including TRBV6-2 and TRBV6-3, so those segments were excluded. A cluster of highly shared sequence variants was judged likely to represent a technical artifact of the sequencing pipeline. According to a later analysis, TCR association rates differed among HLA loci, with DRB1 alleles showing the most associated TCRs and HLA-C alleles showing the fewest. HLA typing was unavailable for some donors at each locus, so association tests used only the typed subset. Several of the top co-occurrence clusters appeared to be linked to parvovirus B19, influenza, CMV and Epstein-Barr virus, according to a later analysis. A later analysis associated 15,000 or so TCR beta sequences with specific HLA alleles at a false discovery rate of 0.05.

The cohort comprised fewer than 700 healthy bone marrow donors. Cohort members were all nominally healthy when sampled, although unrecorded immune exposures were likely present. The donor was CMV seropositive and was included in the group of about 290 seropositive cohort members. Every donor gave a peripheral blood sample, and the peripheral blood mononuclear cells from that sample were used for TCR beta sequencing. Genomic DNA extraction from the blood cell samples was performed with the Qiagen DNeasy Blood Extraction Kit. Material for sequencing was PBMCs. The source of this sequence is a woman in her sixties or seventies in good health and CMV-seropositive. The rearrangement combines TRBV5-1 with TRBJ2-3, with the D gene not clear enough to name. The DNA reads as follows: TGCGCCAGCAGCTTGGACTACCCGGGCACAGATACGCAGTATTTT. It specifies CASSLDYPGTDTQYF.